A single T cell receptor beta chain is shown here with its context. Its antigen is undetermined. The data were obtained in a study of cytomegalovirus exposure and HLA in healthy donors. Whole-study findings and limits: In a later analysis, HLA-C alleles had the fewest associated TCRs, DRB1 alleles the most.

The PCR was carried out with 60 Vbeta primers and 13 Jbeta primers. Data came from immunoSEQ multiplex PCR; TCRdb stores just in-frame clones and leaves some out. Of around 100,000 clones detected, 82% appear once; the ten largest clones hold roughly 2.5%. The material sequenced was PBMCs. The clonotype comes from a woman aged 18-30 years in good health and CMV-seronegative.

The CDR3 DNA follows: TGTGCCAGCACCAGTGGCGGACTAGCGGCCCACAATGAGCAGTTCTTC. Encoded protein: CASTSGGLAAHNEQFF. This chain uses TRBV2 with TRBJ2-1, with 10 bases that match TRBD2. J was trimmed by 5 bases and V by 7 bases; bases with no gene match: 11. Germline V lookup: CDR1 SNHLY, CDR2 FYNNEI. This CDR3 is 16 amino acids long. Full variable domain (outside the CDR3, taken from reference TRBV2 and TRBJ2-1): EPEVTQTPSHQVTQMGQEVILRCVPISNHLYFYWYRQILGQKVEFLVSFYNNEISEKSEIFDDQFSVERPDGSNFTLKIRSTKLEDSAMYFCASTSGGLAAHNEQFFGPGTRLTVL.